Listed here are 2 T cell receptor beta chains from one sample, sequenced in a study of T cells in Graves' hyperthyroidism and ophthalmopathy. Regions amplified from RNA transcripts were the TCR beta CDR3 regions. HTBI primers were employed in a first-round RT-PCR of the TCR CDR3. TCRdb re-analysed the multiplex PCR reads in MiXCR, keeping a single row per CDR3 protein. The sample includes hundreds of thousands of distinct CDR3 sequences, around 16% of them seen just once. The source material was blood. All receptors come from a woman aged 25 to 39 with Graves' hyperthyroidism.

Comments on this clonotype: A much larger clone is a single base away; this may be a read error. The chain uses TRBV5-1 and TRBJ1-1, with 8 bases identical to TRBD1. V lost 4 bases, J lost 11 bases, and 13 bases stayed unmatched. CDR3 length: 14 amino acids. Germline lookup yields CDR1 SGHRS and CDR2 YFSETQ. The CDR3 sequence is CASSASRGPNDAFF. The CDR3 DNA follows: TGCGCCAGCAGCGCCTCCAGGGGGCCGAATGACGCTTTCTTT. The variable domain in full, completed from reference TRBV5-1 and TRBJ1-1, reads KAGVTQTPRYLIKTRGQQVTLSCSPISGHRSVSWYQQTPGQGLQFLFEYFSETQRNKGNFPGRFSGRQFSNSRSEMNVSTLELGDSALYLCASSASRGPNDAFFGQGTRLTVV.

This clonotype was seen many times. The chain recombines TRBV28 with TRBJ2-7, with 7 bases matching TRBD1. The V and J ends lost 6 bases and 5 bases, in that order; junction bases with no gene match: 13. The CDR3 has 15 residues. Germline V gene lookup returns CDR1 MDHEN and CDR2 SYDVKM. The CDR3 DNA is TGTGCCAGCAGGACCCAACGGACAGGTTTGGACGAGCAGTACTTC. It encodes CASRTQRTGLDEQYF.